The sequence of this TCR beta chain was determined in a study of T cell responses to AZD1222 COVID-19 vaccine. General observations from the study: Along spike, vaccine-associated CD4 TCRs were found throughout, with dominance at 160-218 and 743-854. Clonal diversity may have been underestimated in mostly white British donors.

Germline V gene data show CDR1 as KGHSH and CDR2 as LQKENI. V dropped 6 bases and J dropped 8; count of bases not matched to a gene: 7. CDR3 length: 14 amino acids. On this clone: Its target is unknown.

The assay was immunoSEQ multiplex PCR, and TCRdb's table has in-frame clones only and misses some. Of some 140,000 clones listed, 93% are singletons. The chain is built from TRBV18 and TRBJ1-6; 7 bases match TRBD1. The source was peripheral blood, collected on day 0 of AZD1222 vaccination. The clonotype originates from an adult in good health. The CDR3 loop reads CASSEDRQDSPLHF. In nucleotides, the CDR3 is TGTGCCAGCTCGGAGGACAGGCAGGATTCACCCCTCCACTTT.